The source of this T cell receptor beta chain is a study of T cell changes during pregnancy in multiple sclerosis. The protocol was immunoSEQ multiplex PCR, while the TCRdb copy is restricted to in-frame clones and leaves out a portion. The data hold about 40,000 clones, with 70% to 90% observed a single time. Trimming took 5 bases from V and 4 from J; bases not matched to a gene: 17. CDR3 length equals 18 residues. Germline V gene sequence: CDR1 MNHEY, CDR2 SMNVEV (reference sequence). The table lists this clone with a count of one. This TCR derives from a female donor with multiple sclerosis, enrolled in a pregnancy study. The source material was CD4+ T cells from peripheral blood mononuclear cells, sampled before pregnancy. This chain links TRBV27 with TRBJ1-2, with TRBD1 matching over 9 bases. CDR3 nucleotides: TGTGCCAGCAGTCCCTTTCGTGGGGACAGGGAGTGGGTCTATGGCTACACCTTC. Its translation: CASSPFRGDREWVYGYTF.